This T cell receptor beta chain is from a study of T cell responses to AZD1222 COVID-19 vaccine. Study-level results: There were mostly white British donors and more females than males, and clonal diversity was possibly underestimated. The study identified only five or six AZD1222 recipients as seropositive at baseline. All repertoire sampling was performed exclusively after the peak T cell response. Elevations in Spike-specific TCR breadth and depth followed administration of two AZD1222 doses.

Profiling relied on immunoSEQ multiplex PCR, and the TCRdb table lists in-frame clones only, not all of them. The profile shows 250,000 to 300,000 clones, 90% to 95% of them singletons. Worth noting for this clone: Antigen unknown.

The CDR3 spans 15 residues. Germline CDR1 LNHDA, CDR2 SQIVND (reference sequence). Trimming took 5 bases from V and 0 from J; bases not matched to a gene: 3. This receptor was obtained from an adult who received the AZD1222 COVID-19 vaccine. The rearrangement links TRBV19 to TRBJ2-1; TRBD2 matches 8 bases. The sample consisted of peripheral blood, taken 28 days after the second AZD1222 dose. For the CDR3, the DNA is TGTGCCAGTAGTCCGAGCGGGAGCTCCTACAATGAGCAGTTCTTC. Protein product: CASSPSGSSYNEQFF.